Below, 30 T cell receptor beta chains from the same sample are listed, as sequenced in a study of beta chain features in type 1 diabetes (dated by TCRdb to the late 2010s). Library prep was done by the immunoSEQ multiplex PCR assay. All of the isolated RNA was reverse transcribed with the High Capacity cDNA Reverse Transcription Kit, so expressed TCRB transcripts were sequenced. This is the immuneACCESS table as TCRdb keeps it, with only in-frame sequences that have V and J called. A part of the clones is gone; compared with another copy, unresolved V genes explain less than half, and the rest is unexplained. In this sample the table shows 300,000 to 400,000 clones, 7.5% to 9% of which occur a single time. 0.44% of the sample is taken by the ten largest. The source material was central memory CD4+ T cells from blood. The receptors derive from a young woman in good health.

This clone was detected many times. J is TRBJ2-5 and V is TRBV18, with D possibly being TRBD2 (5 bases). Trimming shortened V by 6 bases and J by 4 bases, and 15 bases separated the two germline ends. Looked up from germline, CDR1 is KGHSH and CDR2 is LQKENI. The CDR3 is 14 amino acids. The CDR3: CASSRGLNGETQYF. CDR3 coding DNA: TGTGCCAGCTCCCGAGGGCTGAACGGAGAGACCCAGTACTTC.

This chain links TRBV4-1 with TRBJ2-5; D is uncertain. The V end lost 5 bases, the J end lost 5 bases, and 15 bases lay between the germline ends. CDR3 length: 14 residues. Germline values: CDR1 MGHRA, CDR2 YSYEKL. DNA for the CDR3: TGCGCCAGCAGCAAAGGCGGCAGCCTCGAGACCCAGTACTTC. Translated: CASSKGGSLETQYF.

This clone has more than one count but fewer than ten. The gene calls are TRBV27 and TRBJ2-1; 14 positions agree with TRBD2. The V and J ends lost 7 bases and 6 bases, in that order; junction bases with no gene match: 2. Germline CDR1 MNHEY, CDR2 SMNVEV (reference sequence). The CDR3 is 14 residues long. The CDR3 DNA sequence: TGTGCCAGCACCGGGACTAGCGGGAGCAATGAGCAGTTCTTC. It is translated as CASTGTSGSNEQFF.

V usage is TRBV7-2 and J usage is TRBJ2-2, with D maybe TRBD2 (5 bases). Germline CDR1 and CDR2: SGHTA and FQGNSA. V lost 8 bases, J lost 2 bases, and 12 bases lay in between. This CDR3 has 14 amino acids. The CDR3 spells CASSKRPNTGELFF. CDR3 DNA sequence: TGTGCCAGCTCCAAGCGGCCAAACACCGGGGAGCTGTTTTTT.

The chain uses TRBV7-2 and TRBJ2-7, with D unresolved. With the DNA end fitting TRBJ2-5 better, the J assignment may be wrong. This CDR3 has 12 amino acids. In germline, CDR1 is SGHTA, CDR2 FQGNSA. The CDR3 region is CASSLSRETQYF. The CDR3 coding sequence is TGTGCCAGCAGCTTATCGAGAGAGACCCAGTACTTC.

This clone was detected only a few times. CDR3 amino acids: CASSLGVGAGELFF. The DNA for the CDR3 is TGTGCCAGCAGCTTAGGGGTTGGCGCCGGGGAGCTGTTTTTT. The rearrangement uses TRBV7-6 and TRBJ2-2; D gene unclear. Trimming took 1 base from V and 6 from J, leaving 9 bases between them. This CDR3 has 14 amino acids. Germline CDR1 is SGHVS and CDR2 is FNYEAQ.

A note on this clone: One end of the junction is discordant with germline, which a read error may explain. This chain connects TRBV7-2 to TRBJ2-3, with 9 bases aligning to TRBD2. CDR3 length: 14 amino acids. CDR1 and CDR2 (germline): SGHTA, FQGNSA. The CDR3 DNA reads TGTGCCAGCAGCTTTGGGCGGGAGGGAATTAAACAGCGTTTT. Its protein product is CASSFGREGIKQRF.

This chain links TRBV5-1 with TRBJ2-1; D remains unclear. The CDR3 loop spans 16 amino acids. With 0 bases removed from V and 0 bases from J, the gap between germline ends came to 10 bases. In germline, CDR1 is SGHRS, CDR2 YFSETQ. This CDR3 is CASSLDLADSYNEQFF. Here the CDR3 DNA reads TGCGCCAGCAGCTTGGATCTGGCAGACTCCTACAATGAGCAGTTCTTC.

V is TRBV20-1 and J is TRBJ2-5; tentative D call: TRBD2 (5 bases). V dropped 3 bases and J dropped 5 bases, with 7 bases sitting between them. Per germline, CDR1 DFQATT and CDR2 SNEGSKA (reference sequence). CDR3 length: 11 residues. CDR3 region: CSARRAETQYF. The CDR3, as DNA: TGCAGTGCTAGGAGGGCGGAGACCCAGTACTTC.

This clone was picked up a small number of times. CDR3 sequence reads: CASSLGGLSQQYF. The CDR3 nucleotides read TGCGCCAGCAGCTTGGGGGGGCTATCCCAGCAGTACTTC. The chain links TRBV5-1 to TRBJ2-7, with D tentatively TRBD1 (6 bases). Trimming took 0 bases from V and 8 from J, leaving 12 bases between them. CDR1 and CDR2 (germline): SGHRS, YFSETQ. This CDR3 region has 13 residues.

V and J are TRBV5-4 and TRBJ2-1; 10 bases match TRBD2. The length of the CDR3 is 15 residues. Germline V lookup: CDR1 SGHNT, CDR2 YYREEE (reference sequence). V shed 4 bases, J shed 3 bases, and the junction held 4 bases outside the gene matches. The CDR3 protein is CASSVSSGSYNEQFF. DNA of the CDR3: TGTGCCAGCAGCGTTTCTAGCGGGAGCTACAATGAGCAGTTCTTC. Looking up the rest from reference TRBV5-4 and TRBJ2-1 gives the full variable domain: ETGVTQSPTHLIKTRGQQVTLRCSSQSGHNTVSWYQQALGQGPQFIFQYYREEENGRGNFPPRFSGLQFPNYSSELNVNALELDDSALYLCASSVSSGSYNEQFFGPGTRLTVL.

The chain has TRBV7-9 and TRBJ2-2, with 8 bases identical to TRBD2. Germline V gives CDR1 SEHNR, CDR2 FQNEAQ (reference sequence). With V trimmed by 3 bases and J by 8 bases, 8 bases remained unmatched. CDR3 length: 15 residues. CDR3 residues: CASSFGLAVSGELFF. The CDR3 DNA sequence: TGTGCCAGCAGCTTTGGACTAGCAGTGTCTGGGGAGCTGTTTTTT.

The chain uses TRBV28 and TRBJ1-2; D unclear. V gave up 5 bases and J gave up 7 bases, with 17 bases separating them. The CDR3 is 14 amino acids. Germline V gene lookup returns CDR1 MDHEN and CDR2 SYDVKM. The CDR3 is CASSAPSRRGGYTF. CDR3 nucleotides: TGTGCCAGCAGTGCGCCCTCTAGGCGTGGTGGCTACACCTTC.

The V call is TRBV11-2, the J call TRBJ1-1, with 8 bases identical to TRBD1. The junction had 6 bases not matched to a gene; V was cut back by 4 bases and J by 5 bases. CDR3 length: 14 residues. From germline, CDR1 is SGHAT and CDR2 FQNNGV. The CDR3 loop is CASSSARGRTEAFF. The DNA for the CDR3 is TGTGCCAGCAGCTCGGCCAGGGGGCGGACTGAAGCTTTCTTT.

This clone was counted between two and nine times. V usage is TRBV4-3 and J usage is TRBJ1-4, with no clear D. CDR3 length: 14 amino acids. Germline V gene data show CDR1 as LGHNA and CDR2 as YSLEER. V lost 1 base, J lost 5 bases, and 8 bases lay in between. The CDR3 sequence is CASSQALENEKLFF. The CDR3 DNA sequence: TGCGCCAGCAGCCAAGCCCTGGAGAATGAAAAACTGTTTTTT.

There are a few counts of this clone. The J gene is TRBJ2-7, the V gene TRBV5-6; the D gene is possibly TRBD2 (6 bases). With 4 bases removed from V and 3 bases from J, the gap between germline ends came to 17 bases. CDR1 is SGHDT, CDR2 YYEEEE, per germline. This CDR3 has 15 amino acids. The CDR3 bases are TGTGCCAGCAGCCGCCTAGATAGCGGAGGCTACGAGCAGTACTTC. It yields the protein CASSRLDSGGYEQYF.

This clone has just a few counts. This chain connects TRBV14 to TRBJ2-7; D not certain. Looked up from germline, CDR1 is SGHDN and CDR2 is FVKESK. This CDR3 is 15 amino acids long. Trimming pared 0 bases from V and 5 bases from J, leaving 14 bases between. The CDR3 DNA follows: TGTGCCAGCAGCCAAGATCAGTGGGGTTGGAACGAGCAGTACTTC. Translated: CASSQDQWGWNEQYF.

This clone was seen ten or more times. CDR3 residues: CASSGDRKYEQYF. Here the CDR3 DNA reads TGTGCCAGCAGTGGGGACCGAAAATACGAGCAGTACTTC. The chain has TRBV2 and TRBJ2-7; tentatively, D is TRBD1 or TRBD2 (5 bases each). Between the trimmed V and J ends, which lost 4 bases and 4 bases, there was a span of 11 bases. This CDR3 spans 13 amino acids. Germline CDR1 and CDR2: SNHLY and FYNNEI. The whole variable domain, filled in from reference TRBV2 and TRBJ2-7, reads EPEVTQTPSHQVTQMGQEVILRCVPISNHLYFYWYRQILGQKVEFLVSFYNNEISEKSEIFDDQFSVERPDGSNFTLKIRSTKLEDSAMYFCASSGDRKYEQYFGPGTRLTVT.

This clone came up a few times. The rearrangement joins TRBV18 to TRBJ1-2; D unresolved. V was pared by 2 bases and J by 7 bases, with 8 bases between. Germline CDR1 is KGHSH and CDR2 is LQKENI. The CDR3 contains 12 residues. In nucleotides, the CDR3 is TGTGCCAGCTCACCAATTGCCTCTGGCTACACCTTC. Encoded protein: CASSPIASGYTF.

The chain has TRBV11-1 and TRBJ2-2, with TRBD2 as a possible D gene (5 bases). The CDR3 has 14 residues. From germline, CDR1 is SGHAT and CDR2 FQDESV (reference sequence). V was shortened by 0 bases and J by 5 bases, with 7 bases between the two germline ends. CDR3 nucleotides: TGTGCCAGCAGCTTAGCGTCGGGGACCGGGGAGCTGTTTTTT. Amino acids: CASSLASGTGELFF.

This clone occurred a few times. This chain connects TRBV20-1 to TRBJ1-1; 8 bases agree with TRBD1. The CDR3 extends over 11 amino acids. The V segment lost 8 bases and the J segment 4 bases; nucleotides outside the gene matches: 3. Germline V CDR1 and CDR2: DFQATT, SNEGSKA (reference sequence). This chain's CDR3 is CSSDRGTEAFF. The CDR3 bases are TGCAGTTCCGACAGGGGCACTGAAGCTTTCTTT.

The CDR3: CASSDQAETYEQYF. For the CDR3, the DNA is TGCGCCAGCAGTGATCAAGCGGAGACCTACGAGCAGTACTTC. The genes are TRBV10-2 and TRBJ2-7; tentative D call: TRBD2 (5 bases). CDR1 is WSHSY, CDR2 SAAADI, per germline. V lost 3 bases and J 2 bases, leaving 11 bases between the germline ends. The CDR3 is 14 residues long.

This clone came up many times. This chain links TRBV7-9 with TRBJ2-1, with 8 bases lining up with TRBD2. CDR1 is SEHNR and CDR2 is FQNEAQ in the germline V gene (reference sequence). This CDR3 region has 15 residues. With V trimmed by 5 bases and J by 4 bases, 7 bases remained unmatched. CDR3 DNA sequence: TGTGCCAGCAGCCTCCGGACTAGCAGATACAATGAGCAGTTCTTC. Translating gives CASSLRTSRYNEQFF.

V and J are TRBV14 and TRBJ2-6; D tentatively fits TRBD1 or TRBD2 (5 bases each). V lost 6 bases to trimming and J lost 0 bases, with 21 bases between them. The germline CDR1 and CDR2 sequences are SGHDN and FVKESK. This CDR3 is 19 amino acids long. The CDR3 DNA reads as TGTGCCAGCAGTCGAAGGCCCGGGACCTCCCACTCTGGGGCCAACGTCCTGACTTTC. It specifies CASSRRPGTSHSGANVLTF.

In this sample, this clone turned up a few times. The gene calls are TRBV6-5 and TRBJ1-2; tentative D call: TRBD1 (5 bases). Trimming took 8 bases from V and 5 from J, leaving 15 bases between them. The CDR3 consists of 13 residues. The germline V gene has CDR1 MNHEY and CDR2 SVGAGI. The CDR3 loop is CASRRGGSYGYTF. Here the CDR3 DNA reads TGTGCCAGCCGCCGGGGGGGTTCTTATGGCTACACCTTC.

As concerns this clone: A much larger clone lies a single base off, so this may be a read error. Different DNA sequences within this sample yield the same CDR3. This sequence joins TRBV7-3 and TRBJ1-1; D is possibly TRBD1 (5 bases). V was pared by 5 bases and J by 0 bases, with 10 bases between. Germline V lookup: CDR1 SGHTA, CDR2 FQGTGA. This CDR3 region has 14 residues. CDR3 coding DNA: TGTGCCAGCAGCCCTCAGGGTATGAACACTGAAGCTTTCTTT. It encodes CASSPQGMNTEAFF.

This clone has more than one count but fewer than ten. The J gene is TRBJ2-7, the V gene TRBV28; 10 bases are a match to TRBD1. The germline gives CDR1 MDHEN, CDR2 SYDVKM. The CDR3 contains 13 residues. Trimming cost V 11 bases and J 7 bases; bases outside gene matches: 11. CDR3 sequence: CAHGIADRGEQYF. CDR3 in DNA: TGTGCCCACGGAATTGCGGACAGGGGGGAGCAGTACTTC.

This clone was observed once. The chain combines TRBV7-9 with TRBJ2-1; tentatively, D is TRBD1 or TRBD2 (5 bases each). Trimming cost V 5 bases and J 5 bases, with 22 bases left between them. Per the germline V gene, CDR1 is SEHNR and CDR2 is FQNEAQ (reference sequence). The CDR3 extends over 17 amino acids. CDR3 region: CASSPKPLPGRNNEQFF. CDR3 bases: TGTGCCAGCAGCCCTAAACCCCTCCCGGGACGGAACAATGAGCAGTTCTTC.

This clone was picked up a small number of times. This chain joins TRBV5-1 and TRBJ2-7; 11 bases align to TRBD2. Germline trimming cut 5 bases from V and 6 bases from J; bases unmatched to any gene: 13. The CDR3 consists of 16 residues. Looked up from germline, CDR1 is SGHRS and CDR2 is YFSETQ. CDR3 nucleotides: TGCGCCAGCAGTGGATCGAGTACTAGCGGGAGTAGCGAGCAGTACTTC. It encodes CASSGSSTSGSSEQYF. Looking up the rest from reference TRBV5-1 and TRBJ2-7 gives the full variable domain: KAGVTQTPRYLIKTRGQQVTLSCSPISGHRSVSWYQQTPGQGLQFLFEYFSETQRNKGNFPGRFSGRQFSNSRSEMNVSTLELGDSALYLCASSGSSTSGSSEQYFGPGTRLTVT.

V and J are TRBV6-6 and TRBJ1-2; D call uncertain. The CDR3 has 13 amino acids. Germline CDR1 is MNHNY and CDR2 is SVGAGI (reference sequence). Between the trimmed V and J ends, which lost 6 bases and 2 bases, there was a span of 10 bases. The CDR3 region is CASRDDGNYGYTF. The CDR3 coding sequence is TGTGCCAGCAGGGATGACGGAAACTATGGCTACACCTTC.